This T cell receptor (beta chain) was documented in a study of T cells after somatic rescue of genetic block. The method was immunoSEQ multiplex PCR; TCRdb's version includes in-frame clones alone and lacks a portion of them. Among 45,000 to 55,000 clones, approximately 96% were seen once, and the ten largest hold 0.075% to 0.1%. The length of the CDR3 is 13 residues. Germline CDR1 is LGHNA and CDR2 is YSLEER. V lost 0 bases and J lost 4, with 6 bases in between. Sequencing was carried out using peripheral blood mononuclear cells (PBMCs). This TCR came from a child in the first two years of life. This rearrangement joins TRBV4-3 to TRBJ2-5; D is unresolved. The CDR3 reads CASSQERRETQYF. The CDR3 DNA reads TGCGCCAGCAGCCAAGAGAGGAGAGAGACCCAGTACTTC.